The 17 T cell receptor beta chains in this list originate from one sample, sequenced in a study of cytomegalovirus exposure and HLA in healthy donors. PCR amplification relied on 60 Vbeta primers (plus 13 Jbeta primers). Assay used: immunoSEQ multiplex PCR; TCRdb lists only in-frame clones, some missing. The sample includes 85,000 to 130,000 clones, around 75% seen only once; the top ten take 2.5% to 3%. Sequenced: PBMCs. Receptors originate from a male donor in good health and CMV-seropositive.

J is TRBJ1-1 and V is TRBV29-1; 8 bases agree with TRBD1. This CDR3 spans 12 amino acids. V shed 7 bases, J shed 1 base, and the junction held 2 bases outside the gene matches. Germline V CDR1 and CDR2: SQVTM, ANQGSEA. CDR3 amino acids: CSGGQENTEAFF. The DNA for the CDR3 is TGCAGCGGGGGACAGGAGAACACTGAAGCTTTCTTT.

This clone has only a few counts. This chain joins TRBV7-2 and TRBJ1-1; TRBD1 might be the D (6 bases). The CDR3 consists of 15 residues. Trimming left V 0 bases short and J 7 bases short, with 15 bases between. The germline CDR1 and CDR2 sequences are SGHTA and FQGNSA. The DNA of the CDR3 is TGTGCCAGCAGCTTAGCCCGGGCGGGGGGCTGTGAAGCTTTCTTT. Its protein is CASSLARAGGCEAFF.

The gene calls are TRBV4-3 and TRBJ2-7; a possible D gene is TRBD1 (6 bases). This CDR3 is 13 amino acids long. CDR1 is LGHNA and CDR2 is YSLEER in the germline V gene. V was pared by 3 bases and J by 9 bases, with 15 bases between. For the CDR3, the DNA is TGCGCCAGCAGCCAGGAACAGGGCGCGGGGCAGTACTTC. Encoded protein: CASSQEQGAGQYF.

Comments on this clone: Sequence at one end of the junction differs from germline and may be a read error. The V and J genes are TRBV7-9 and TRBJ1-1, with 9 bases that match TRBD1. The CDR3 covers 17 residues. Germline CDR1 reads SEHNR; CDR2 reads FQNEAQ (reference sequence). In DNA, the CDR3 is TGTGCCAGCAGCCTAGCTAACAGGGGGCGGGAGAGAACTGAAGCTTTCTTT. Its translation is CASSLANRGRERTEAFF. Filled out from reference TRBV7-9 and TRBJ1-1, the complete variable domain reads DTGVSQNPRHKITKRGQNVTFRCDPISEHNRLYWYRQTLGQGPEFLTYFQNEAQLEKSRLLSDRFSAERPKGSFSTLEIQRTEQGDSAMYLCASSLANRGRERTEAFFGQGTRLTVV.

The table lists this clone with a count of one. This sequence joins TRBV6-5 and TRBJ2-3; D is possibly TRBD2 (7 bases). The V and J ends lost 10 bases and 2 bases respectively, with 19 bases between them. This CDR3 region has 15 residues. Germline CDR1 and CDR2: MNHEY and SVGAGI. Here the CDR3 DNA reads TGTGCCACCCGAGATGGGGGGGCTAACACAGATACGCAGTATTTT. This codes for CATRDGGANTDTQYF.

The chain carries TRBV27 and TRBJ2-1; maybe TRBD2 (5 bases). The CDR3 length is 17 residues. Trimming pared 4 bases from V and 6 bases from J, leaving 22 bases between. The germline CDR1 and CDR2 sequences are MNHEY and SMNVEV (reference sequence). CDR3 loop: CASSSQSLDGMGNEQFF. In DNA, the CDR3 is TGTGCCAGCAGTTCGCAGTCACTAGATGGTATGGGCAATGAGCAGTTCTTC.

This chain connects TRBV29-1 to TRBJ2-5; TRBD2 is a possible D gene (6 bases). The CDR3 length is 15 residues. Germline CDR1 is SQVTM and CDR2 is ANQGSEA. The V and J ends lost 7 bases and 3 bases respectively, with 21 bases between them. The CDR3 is CSGRNSGPWEETQYF. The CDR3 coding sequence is TGCAGCGGGAGAAATAGCGGACCCTGGGAAGAGACCCAGTACTTC.

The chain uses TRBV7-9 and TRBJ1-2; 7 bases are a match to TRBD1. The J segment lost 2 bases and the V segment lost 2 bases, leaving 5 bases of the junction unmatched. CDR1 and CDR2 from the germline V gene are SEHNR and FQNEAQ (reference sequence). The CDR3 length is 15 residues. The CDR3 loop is CASSLTGTENYGYTF. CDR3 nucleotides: TGTGCCAGCAGCTTAACCGGGACAGAGAACTATGGCTACACCTTC.

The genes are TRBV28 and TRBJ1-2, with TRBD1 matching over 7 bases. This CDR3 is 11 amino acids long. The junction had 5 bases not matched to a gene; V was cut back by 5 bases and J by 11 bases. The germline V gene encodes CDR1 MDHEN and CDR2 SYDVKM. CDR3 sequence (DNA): TGTGCCAGCAGTGACAGGGTTACATACACCTTC. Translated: CASSDRVTYTF.

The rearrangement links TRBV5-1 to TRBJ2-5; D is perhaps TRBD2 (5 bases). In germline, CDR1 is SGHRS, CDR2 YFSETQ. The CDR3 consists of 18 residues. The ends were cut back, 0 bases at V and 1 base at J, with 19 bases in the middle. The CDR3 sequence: CASSLAGGGRRPQETQYF. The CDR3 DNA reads TGCGCCAGCAGCTTGGCCGGAGGCGGCAGGCGCCCCCAAGAGACCCAGTACTTC.

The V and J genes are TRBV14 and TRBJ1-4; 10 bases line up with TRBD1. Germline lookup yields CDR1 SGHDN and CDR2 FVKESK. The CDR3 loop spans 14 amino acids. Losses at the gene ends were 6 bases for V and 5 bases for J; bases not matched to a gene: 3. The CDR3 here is CASRGQGINEKLFF. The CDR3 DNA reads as TGTGCCAGCAGGGGACAGGGGATAAATGAAAAACTGTTTTTT.

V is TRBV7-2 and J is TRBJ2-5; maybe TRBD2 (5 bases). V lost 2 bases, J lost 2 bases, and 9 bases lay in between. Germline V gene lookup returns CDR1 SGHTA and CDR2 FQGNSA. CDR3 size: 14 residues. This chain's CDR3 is CASSLSRTQETQYF. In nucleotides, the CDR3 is TGTGCCAGCAGCTTATCCCGGACTCAAGAGACCCAGTACTTC.

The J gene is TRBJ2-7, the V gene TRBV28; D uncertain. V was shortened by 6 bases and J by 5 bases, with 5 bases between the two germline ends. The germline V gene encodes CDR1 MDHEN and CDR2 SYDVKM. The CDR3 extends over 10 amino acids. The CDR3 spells CASRANEQYF. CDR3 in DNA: TGTGCCAGCAGAGCCAACGAGCAGTACTTC.

This chain's CDR3 is CASSYDQGWIYEQYF. CDR3 DNA sequence: TGTGCCAGCAGTTACGATCAGGGTTGGATCTACGAGCAGTACTTC. The V and J genes are TRBV6-5 and TRBJ2-7, with a weak D call TRBD1 (5 bases). Germline CDR1 and CDR2: MNHEY and SVGAGI. The CDR3 totals 15 residues. Trimming left V 2 bases short and J 3 bases short, with 14 bases between.

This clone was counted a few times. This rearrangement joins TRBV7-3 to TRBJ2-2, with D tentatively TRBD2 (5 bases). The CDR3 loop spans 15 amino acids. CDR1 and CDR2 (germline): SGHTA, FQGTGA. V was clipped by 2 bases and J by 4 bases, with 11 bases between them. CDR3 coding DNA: TGTGCCAGCAGCTTAGCTAGCTACCGCACCGGGGAGCTGTTTTTT. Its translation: CASSLASYRTGELFF.

CDR3 loop: CAWSVEREGDTQYF. DNA for the CDR3: TGTGCCTGGAGTGTTGAACGGGAGGGAGATACGCAGTATTTT. The J gene is TRBJ2-3, the V gene TRBV30, with 8 bases identical to TRBD2. The CDR3 runs 14 residues. V dropped 0 bases and J dropped 5; count of bases not matched to a gene: 4. Germline V gene sequence: CDR1 GTSNPN, CDR2 SVGIG (reference sequence).

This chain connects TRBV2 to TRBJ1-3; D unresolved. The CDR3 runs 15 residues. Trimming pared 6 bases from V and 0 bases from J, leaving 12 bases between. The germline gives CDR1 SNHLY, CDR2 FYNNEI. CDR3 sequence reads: CASRVDTSSGNTIYF. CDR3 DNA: TGTGCCAGCAGAGTAGACACCAGCTCTGGAAACACCATATATTTT.